This T cell receptor beta chain was observed in a study of PD-L1 blockade in urothelial cancer. Study information: Atezolizumab therapy began for patients around 2014, dosed at 1,200 mg intravenously every 3 weeks. Between 0 and 3 prior chemotherapy regimens had been given to patients. After treatment start, blood was analyzed at 3 weeks (second dose) and at 6 weeks. Median T cell yield per blood sample was over 140,000 cells.

Germline V gene lookup returns CDR1 LNHNV and CDR2 YYDKDF (reference sequence). The CDR3 totals 14 residues. Trimming took 5 bases from V and 1 from J, leaving 11 bases between them. Profiling relied on immunoSEQ multiplex PCR, and the TCRdb table lists in-frame clones only, not all of them. The table records some 31,000 clones, 84% of them present only once. The sample's time point: peripheral blood 6 weeks after treatment start. The chain recombines TRBV15 with TRBJ2-5, with D perhaps matching TRBD1 (6 bases). The origin of this receptor is a man between 65 and 85 years old with urothelial cancer. Sample: PBMCs, taken around atezolizumab (anti-PD-L1) treatment. The CDR3 DNA reads TGTGCCACCAGCTCGCTAGGGGGCCAAGAGACCCAGTACTTC. Translated: CATSSLGGQETQYF.